The present TCR beta chain was sequenced within a study of blood T cell repertoires in COVID-19 (TCRdb year 2020). Background for the entire study: Samples covering the acute and convalescent phases of COVID-19 were provided by collaborators in the United States, Italy and Spain. The material from the prospective study consisted of cDNA or gDNA derived from T cells, B-cell-depleted T cells, or PBMCs. The dataset comprised deeply sampled blood TCRbeta repertoires from subjects exposed to, actively infected with, or recovered from COVID-19. A freely available public database, intended as a resource for researchers studying the immune response to SARS-CoV-2, is where the repertoires were released. Samples were obtained from the ongoing ImmuneRACE study (first 160 participants) and from over a thousand subjects provided by 6 global collaborators. A de-identified subject ID, COVID-19 status, age in years and sex were almost always included in the sample metadata. HLA class I and class II types, where available, came from metadata supplied by the sample provider rather than from assay-based typing. Overall study results and their limits: Clinical and demographic metadata were provided uncurated, with the amount varying by source and participant.

Each collaborating institution followed its own protocols to collect whole blood in K2EDTA tubes. For TCRbeta analysis, collaborator samples were shipped as frozen whole blood, as isolated PBMCs, or as DNA extracted from either sample type. This clone was seen only a few times. No antigen is known for it. The input lacks base qualities; no much larger clone sits a single base away. Sequences SGHRS (CDR1) and YFSETQ (CDR2) are obtained from the germline V gene. From cysteine to phenylalanine, the CDR3 is 14 amino acids long. The kept DNA is CDR3 alone, 42 bases in frame from the first base. Trimming removed 5 bases from V and 2 bases from J; the gene matches leave 4 bases unexplained. TCRbeta CDR3 regions were amplified from genomic DNA using the immunoSEQ Assay, a bias-controlled multiplex PCR. Processing in the source paper ran as follows. The number of nucleated cells in each sample was estimated by amplification of reference gene primers within the assay. To quantify the absolute abundance of each unique TCRbeta CDR3 rearrangement, sequence reads were collapsed and filtered. For each sample, productive Simpson clonality was calculated as the square root of Simpson's diversity index across productive rearrangements. TCRdb took this table from immuneACCESS and kept in-frame rearrangements with V and J called. Such tables lack part of the clones; where checked against another copy, unresolved V genes explain under half of the gap, and the rest is unexplained. V and J calls and clone size are given by that table; D and trimming were obtained from the DNA. This sample holds approximately 60,000 clones; around four fifths were observed only once. Of the sample, roughly 6.3% is held by the ten largest clones.

The source material was peripheral blood. The clonotype comes from a human donor in a cohort sampled during active COVID-19. The rearranged segments are TRBV5-1 and TRBJ2-3, with TRBD2 matching 8 junction bases. The DNA is TGCGCCAGCAGATGGGGACTAGACACAGATACGCAGTATTTT. Its coded protein is CASRWGLDTDTQYF.